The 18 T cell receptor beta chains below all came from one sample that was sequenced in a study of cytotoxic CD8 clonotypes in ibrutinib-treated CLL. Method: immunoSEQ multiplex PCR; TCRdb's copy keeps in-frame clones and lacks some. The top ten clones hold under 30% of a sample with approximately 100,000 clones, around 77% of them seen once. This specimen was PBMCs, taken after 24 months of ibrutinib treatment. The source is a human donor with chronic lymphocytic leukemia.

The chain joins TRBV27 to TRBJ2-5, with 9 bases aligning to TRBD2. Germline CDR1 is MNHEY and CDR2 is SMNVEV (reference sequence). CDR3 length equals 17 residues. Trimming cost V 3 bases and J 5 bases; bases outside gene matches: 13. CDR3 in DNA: TGTGCCAGCAGTTTGGGGCTAGCGGGAACTCCCAGGGAGACCCAGTACTTC. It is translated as CASSLGLAGTPRETQYF.

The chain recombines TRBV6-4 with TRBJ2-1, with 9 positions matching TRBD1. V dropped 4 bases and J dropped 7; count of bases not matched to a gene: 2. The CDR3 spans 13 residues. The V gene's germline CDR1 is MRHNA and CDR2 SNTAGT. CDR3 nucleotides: TGTGCCAGCAGTGGACAGGGGGGGAATGAGCAGTTCTTC. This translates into CASSGQGGNEQFF.

Here the CDR3 DNA reads TGTGCCAGCAGTTTATCGGTCCACGAGTATTCACCCCTCCACTTT. This codes for CASSLSVHEYSPLHF. V usage is TRBV27 and J usage is TRBJ1-6; D gene ambiguous. The CDR3 has 15 residues. V lost 0 bases and J 8 bases, leaving 11 bases between the germline ends. The germline V gene encodes CDR1 MNHEY and CDR2 SMNVEV (reference sequence).

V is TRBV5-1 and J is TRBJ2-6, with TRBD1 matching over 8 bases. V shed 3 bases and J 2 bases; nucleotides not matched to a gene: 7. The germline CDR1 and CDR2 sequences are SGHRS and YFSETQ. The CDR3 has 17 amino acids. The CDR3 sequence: CASSSGQGQAGANVLTF. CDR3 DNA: TGCGCCAGCAGCTCCGGACAGGGTCAGGCTGGGGCCAACGTCCTGACTTTC.

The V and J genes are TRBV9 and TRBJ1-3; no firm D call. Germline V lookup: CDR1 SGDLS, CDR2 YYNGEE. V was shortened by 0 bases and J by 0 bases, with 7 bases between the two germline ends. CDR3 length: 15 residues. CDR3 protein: CASSVDQISGNTIYF. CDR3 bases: TGTGCCAGCAGCGTAGACCAGATCTCTGGAAACACCATATATTTT.

CDR3 DNA sequence: TGTGCCAGCAGTGTGGCGGGGGCGCGGTACTTC. Its protein is CASSVAGARYF. The chain is built from TRBV2 and TRBJ2-7, with D maybe TRBD2 (7 bases). Trimming removed 4 bases at V and 12 bases at J, with 13 bases between. In germline, CDR1 is SNHLY, CDR2 FYNNEI. This CDR3 has 11 residues.

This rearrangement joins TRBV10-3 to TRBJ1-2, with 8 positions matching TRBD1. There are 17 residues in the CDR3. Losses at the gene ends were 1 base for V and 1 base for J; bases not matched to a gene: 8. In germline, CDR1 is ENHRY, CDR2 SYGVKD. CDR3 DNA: TGTGCCATCAGTGAGTTTTCGGACAGGGAATTTAACTATGGCTACACCTTC. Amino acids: CAISEFSDREFNYGYTF.

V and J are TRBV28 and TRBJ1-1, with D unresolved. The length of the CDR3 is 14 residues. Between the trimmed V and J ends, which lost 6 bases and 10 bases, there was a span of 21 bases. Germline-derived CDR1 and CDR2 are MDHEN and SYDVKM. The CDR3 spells CASSYGRSQRGAFF. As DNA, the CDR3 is TGTGCCAGCAGCTACGGACGGTCCCAACGGGGAGCTTTCTTT. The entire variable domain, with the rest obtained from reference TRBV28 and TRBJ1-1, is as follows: DVKVTQSSRYLVKRTGEKVFLECVQDMDHENMFWYRQDPGLGLRLIYFSYDVKMKEKGDIPEGYSVSREKKERFSLILESASTNQTSMYLCASSYGRSQRGAFFGQGTRLTVV.

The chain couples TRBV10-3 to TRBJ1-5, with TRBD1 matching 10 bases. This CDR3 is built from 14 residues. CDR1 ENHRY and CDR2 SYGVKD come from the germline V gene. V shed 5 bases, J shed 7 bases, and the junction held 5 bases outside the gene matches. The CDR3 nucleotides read TGTGCCATCAGTAAGGACAGGGGGGGACAGCCCCAGCATTTT. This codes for CAISKDRGGQPQHF.

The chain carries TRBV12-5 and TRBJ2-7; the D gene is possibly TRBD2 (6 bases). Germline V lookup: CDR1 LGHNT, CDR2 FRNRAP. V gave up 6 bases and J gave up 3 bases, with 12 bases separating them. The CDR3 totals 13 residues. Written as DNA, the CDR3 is TGTGCTAGTGGGTTAGCGGATAACTACGAGCAGTACTTC. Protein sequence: CASGLADNYEQYF.

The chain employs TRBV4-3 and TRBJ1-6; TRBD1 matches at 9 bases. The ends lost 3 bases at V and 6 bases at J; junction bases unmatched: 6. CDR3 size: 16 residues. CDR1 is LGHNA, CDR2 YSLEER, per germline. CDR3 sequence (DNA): TGCGCCAGCAGCCAGAGGCGGGACAGGGCTAATTCACCCCTCCACTTT. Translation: CASSQRRDRANSPLHF.

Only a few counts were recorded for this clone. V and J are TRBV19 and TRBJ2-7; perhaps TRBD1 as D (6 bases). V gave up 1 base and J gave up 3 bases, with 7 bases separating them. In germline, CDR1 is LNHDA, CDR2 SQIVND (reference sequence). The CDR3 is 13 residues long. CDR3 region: CASSIGDNYEQYF. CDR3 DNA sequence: TGTGCCAGTAGTATAGGGGACAACTACGAGCAGTACTTC.

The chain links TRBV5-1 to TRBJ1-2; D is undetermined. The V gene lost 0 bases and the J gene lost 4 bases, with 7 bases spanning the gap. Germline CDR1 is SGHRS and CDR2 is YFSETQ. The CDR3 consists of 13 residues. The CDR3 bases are TGCGCCAGCAGCTTGGACAGTACCTATGGCTACACCTTC. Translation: CASSLDSTYGYTF.

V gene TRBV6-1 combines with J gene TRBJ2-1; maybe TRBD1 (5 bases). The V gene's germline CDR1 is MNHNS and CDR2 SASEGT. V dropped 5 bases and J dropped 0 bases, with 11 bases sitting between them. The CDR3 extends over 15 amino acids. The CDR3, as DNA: TGTGCCAGCAGTCTCCCGACAGTCTCCTACAATGAGCAGTTCTTC. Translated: CASSLPTVSYNEQFF.

CDR3 region: CSVGLRTPEQYF. In nucleotides, the CDR3 is TGCAGCGTTGGTTTGAGGACTCCCGAGCAGTACTTC. The chain uses TRBV29-1 and TRBJ2-7; D possibly corresponds to TRBD2 (5 bases). Germline CDR1 reads SQVTM; CDR2 reads ANQGSEA. This CDR3 has 12 amino acids. V was shortened by 4 bases and J by 6 bases, with 13 bases between the two germline ends.

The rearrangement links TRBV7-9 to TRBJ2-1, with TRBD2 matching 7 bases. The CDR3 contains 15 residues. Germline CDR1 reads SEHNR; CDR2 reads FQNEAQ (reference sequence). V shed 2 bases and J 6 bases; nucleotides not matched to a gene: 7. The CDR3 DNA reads TGTGCCAGCAGCTTATGGGGAGGGCCGGGCAATGAGCAGTTCTTC. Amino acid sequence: CASSLWGGPGNEQFF.

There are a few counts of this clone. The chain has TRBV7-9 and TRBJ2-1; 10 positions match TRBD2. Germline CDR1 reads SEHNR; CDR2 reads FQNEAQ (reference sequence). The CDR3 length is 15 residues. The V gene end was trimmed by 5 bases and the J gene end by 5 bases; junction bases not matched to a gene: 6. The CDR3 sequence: CASSPGLAANNEQFF. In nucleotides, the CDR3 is TGTGCCAGCAGCCCTGGACTAGCGGCAAACAATGAGCAGTTCTTC.

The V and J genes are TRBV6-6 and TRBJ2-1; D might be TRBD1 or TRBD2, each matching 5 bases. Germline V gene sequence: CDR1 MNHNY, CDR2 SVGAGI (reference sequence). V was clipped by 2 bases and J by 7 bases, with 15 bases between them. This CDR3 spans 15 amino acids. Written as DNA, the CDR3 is TGTGCCAGCAGTTACGGGACGGGATCCGGGAATGAGCAGTTCTTC. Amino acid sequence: CASSYGTGSGNEQFF.